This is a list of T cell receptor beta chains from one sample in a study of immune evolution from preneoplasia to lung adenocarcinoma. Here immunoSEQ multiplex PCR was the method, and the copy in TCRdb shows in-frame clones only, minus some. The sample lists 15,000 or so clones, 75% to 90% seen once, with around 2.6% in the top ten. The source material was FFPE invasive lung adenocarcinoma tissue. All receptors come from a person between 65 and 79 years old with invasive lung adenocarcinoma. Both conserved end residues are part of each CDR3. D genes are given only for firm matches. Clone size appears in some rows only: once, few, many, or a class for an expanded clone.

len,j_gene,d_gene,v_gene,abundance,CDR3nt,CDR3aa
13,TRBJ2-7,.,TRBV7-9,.,TGTGCCAGCAGCTTAGGTGACGGGTACGAGCAGTACTTC,CASSLGDGYEQYF
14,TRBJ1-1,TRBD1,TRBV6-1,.,TGTGCCAGCAGTGAAACAGGGGGCGGGACTGAAGCTTTCTTT,CASSETGGGTEAFF
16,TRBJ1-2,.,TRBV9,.,TGTGCCAGCAGCCTTTTCGACAGGCCGAGTAACTATGGCTACACCTTC,CASSLFDRPSNYGYTF
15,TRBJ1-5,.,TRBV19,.,TGTGCCAGTAGTATACAGGGGAACCCGAATCAGCCCCAGCATTTT,CASSIQGNPNQPQHF
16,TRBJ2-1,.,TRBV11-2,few,TGTGCCAGCAGCCGGGAGGGACAGGGTTATATTGATGAGCAGTTCTTC,CASSREGQGYIDEQFF
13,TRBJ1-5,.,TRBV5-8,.,TGTGCCAGCAGTCCCGAGGGGAATCAGCCCCAGCATTTT,CASSPEGNQPQHF
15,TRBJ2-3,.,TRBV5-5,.,TGTGCCAGCAGCCCCAATGGAGCCAAGTTTGATACGCAGTATTTT,CASSPNGAKFDTQYF
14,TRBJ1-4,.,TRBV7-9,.,TGTGCCAGCAGCTTAAACTCACAGCTACCCCTTCTGTTTTTT,CASSLNSQLPLLFF
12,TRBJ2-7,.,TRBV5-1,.,TGCGCCAGCAGCGACACATCCTACGAGCAGTACTTC,CASSDTSYEQYF
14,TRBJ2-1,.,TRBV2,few,TGTGCCAGCAGTGCAGGGAGTTTCGCCCATGAGCAGTTCTTC,CASSAGSFAHEQFF
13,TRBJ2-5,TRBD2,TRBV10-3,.,TGTGCCATTGGACTAGCGGACCAAGAGACCCAGTACTTC,CAIGLADQETQYF
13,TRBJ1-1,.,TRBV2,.,TGTGCCAGCATGATGGGCCCATCCACTGAAGCTTTCTTT,CASMMGPSTEAFF
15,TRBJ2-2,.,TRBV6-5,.,TGTGCCAGCAGTAGGGGATTGTTTGTGACCGGGGAGCTGTTTTTT,CASSRGLFVTGELFF
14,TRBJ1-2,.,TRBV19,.,TGTGCCAGTAGTATTCTAGGACAGCACTATGGCTACACCTTC,CASSILGQHYGYTF
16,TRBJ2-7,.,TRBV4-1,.,TGCGCCAGCAGCCAAGGGGCGGGGGCCCCCTCCTACGAGCAGTACTTC,CASSQGAGAPSYEQYF
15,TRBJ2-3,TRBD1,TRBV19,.,TGTGCCAGTAGTATTGCGGGACAGGGGGCAGATACGCAGTATTTT,CASSIAGQGADTQYF
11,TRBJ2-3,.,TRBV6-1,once,TGTGCCAGCAGTGAAGGGTATACGCAGTATTTT,CASSEGYTQYF
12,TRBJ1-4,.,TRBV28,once,TGTGCCAGCAACAGGTTAAATGAAAAACTGTTTTTT,CASNRLNEKLFF
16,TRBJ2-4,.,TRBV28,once,TGTGCCAGCAGCAACAATACAGGACTAGCCAAAAACATTCAGTACTTC,CASSNNTGLAKNIQYF
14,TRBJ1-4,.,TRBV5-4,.,TGTGCCAGCAGCGACACAGGGCTTAATGAAAAACTGTTTTTT,CASSDTGLNEKLFF
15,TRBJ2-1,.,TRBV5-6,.,TGTGCCAGCAGCTTGCAACTTAGCTCCTACAATGAGCAGTTCTTC,CASSLQLSSYNEQFF
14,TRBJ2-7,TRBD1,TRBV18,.,TGTGCCAGCTCACCTTCAACAGGGGCCTACGAGCAGTACTTC,CASSPSTGAYEQYF
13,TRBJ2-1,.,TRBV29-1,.,TGCAGCGTTGGGAGTAGGGGACCCCATGAGCAGTTCTTC,CSVGSRGPHEQFF
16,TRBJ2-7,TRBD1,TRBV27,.,TGTGCCAGCAGTAAACACCCGGGACAGGGGGCGGCCGAGCAGTACTTC,CASSKHPGQGAAEQYF
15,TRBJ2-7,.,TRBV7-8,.,TGTGCCAGCAGCCCACTTAGGGCTCCCTGGTACGAGCAGTACTTC,CASSPLRAPWYEQYF